Here is one T cell receptor (beta chain) with its context. This entry comes from a study of blood T cell repertoires in COVID-19. About the study: Researchers got acute and convalescent COVID-19 samples from the United States, Italy and Spain. T cells, B-cell-depleted T cells, or PBMCs supplied cDNA or gDNA.

Original handling: Reference gene primer amplification in the assay estimated nucleated cell counts. Produced via immunoSEQ multiplex PCR; TCRdb's table is partial and in-frame only. V, J and clone size are taken as reported in that table, and D and trimming were inferred from the DNA itself. The table records approximately 200,000 clones, about nine tenths of them present only once. The CDR3 is 14 amino acids. The germline V gene has CDR1 SEHNR and CDR2 FQNEAQ (reference sequence). Unmatched junction bases numbered 3, after V lost 5 bases and J lost 1 base. The receptor was derived from a man in his 70s with acute or convalescent COVID-19. This sequence joins TRBV7-9 and TRBJ2-3; 7 nucleotides agree with TRBD1. The source material was peripheral blood. CDR3 amino acids: CASSLTGGTDTQYF. The CDR3 DNA reads as TGTGCCAGCAGCCTCACAGGGGGCACAGATACGCAGTATTTT.